This T cell receptor (beta chain) is drawn from a study of shared clonotypes between healthy human individuals. Background on the study: Each donor's CD8 memory used one plate, CD8 naive two, each CD4 subset three.

It was CD45RO-negative cells, positively selected for CCR7, that made up naive CD8 cells, with terminally differentiated effector memory CD45RA+ cells excluded. There are 16 residues in the CDR3. V shed 4 bases and J 6 bases; nucleotides not matched to a gene: 14. CDR1 SGHKS and CDR2 YYEKEE come from the germline V gene (reference sequence). To note about this clone: Its cognate antigen is unknown.

Genomic DNA belonging to each subset was distributed in equal measure over several immunoSEQ plates. Some clones are missing from TCRdb's copy, which holds only in-frame ones; the method was immunoSEQ multiplex PCR. The sample shows about 680,000 clones, roughly 94% of them seen only once. Study findings and constraints: Read depth was anticipated to influence clonotype sharing among donors.

This chain uses TRBV5-5 with TRBJ2-3, with 7 bases aligning to TRBD1. The receptor was derived from a man aged 30 to 45 in good health. The sequenced sample consisted of naive CD8+ T cells sorted from blood. CDR3 in DNA: TGTGCCAGCAGCCCGCCGGGACAGCCGTGGATGGATACGCAGTATTTT. It is translated as CASSPPGQPWMDTQYF.